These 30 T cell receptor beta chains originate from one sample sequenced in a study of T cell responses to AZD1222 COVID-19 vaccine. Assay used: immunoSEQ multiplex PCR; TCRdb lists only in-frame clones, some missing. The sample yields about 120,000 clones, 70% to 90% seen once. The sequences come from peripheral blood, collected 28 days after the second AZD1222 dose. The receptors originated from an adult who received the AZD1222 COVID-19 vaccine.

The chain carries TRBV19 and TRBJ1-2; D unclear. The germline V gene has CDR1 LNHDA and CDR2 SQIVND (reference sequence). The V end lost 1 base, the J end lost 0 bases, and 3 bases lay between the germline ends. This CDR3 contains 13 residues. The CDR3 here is CASSIAANYGYTF. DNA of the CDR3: TGTGCCAGTAGTATAGCAGCTAACTATGGCTACACCTTC.

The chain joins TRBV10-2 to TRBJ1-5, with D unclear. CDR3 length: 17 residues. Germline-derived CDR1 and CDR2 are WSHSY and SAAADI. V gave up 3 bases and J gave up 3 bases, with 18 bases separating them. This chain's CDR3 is CASSEPSKGLSNQPQHF. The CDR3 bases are TGCGCCAGCAGTGAACCCTCAAAAGGCCTCTCCAATCAGCCCCAGCATTTT.

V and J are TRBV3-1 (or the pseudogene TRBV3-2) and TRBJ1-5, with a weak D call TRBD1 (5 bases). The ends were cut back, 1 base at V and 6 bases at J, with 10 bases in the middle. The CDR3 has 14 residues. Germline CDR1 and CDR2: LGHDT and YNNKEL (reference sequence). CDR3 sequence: CASSQGGAVQPQHF. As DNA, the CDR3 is TGTGCCAGCAGCCAAGGGGGCGCGGTTCAGCCCCAGCATTTT.

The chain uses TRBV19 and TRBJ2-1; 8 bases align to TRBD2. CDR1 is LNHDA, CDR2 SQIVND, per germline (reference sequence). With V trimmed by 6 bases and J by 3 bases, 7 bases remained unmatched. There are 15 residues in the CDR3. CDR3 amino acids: CASSGRALVYNEQFF. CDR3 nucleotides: TGTGCCAGTAGCGGGAGGGCCCTAGTCTACAATGAGCAGTTCTTC.

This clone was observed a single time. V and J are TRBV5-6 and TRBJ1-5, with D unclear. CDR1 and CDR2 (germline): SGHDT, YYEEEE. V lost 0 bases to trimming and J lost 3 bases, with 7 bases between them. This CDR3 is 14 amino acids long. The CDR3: CASSLGGNNQPQHF. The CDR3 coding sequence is TGTGCCAGCAGCTTGGGAGGGAACAATCAGCCCCAGCATTTT.

Here the CDR3 reads CASSLSPSNEQFF. The CDR3 nucleotides read TGTGCCAGCAGCCTGTCTCCTAGCAATGAGCAGTTCTTC. J is TRBJ2-1 and V is TRBV7-3; D remains ambiguous. V lost 5 bases to trimming and J lost 6 bases, with 11 bases between them. The CDR3 extends over 13 amino acids. The germline CDR1 and CDR2 sequences are SGHTA and FQGTGA.

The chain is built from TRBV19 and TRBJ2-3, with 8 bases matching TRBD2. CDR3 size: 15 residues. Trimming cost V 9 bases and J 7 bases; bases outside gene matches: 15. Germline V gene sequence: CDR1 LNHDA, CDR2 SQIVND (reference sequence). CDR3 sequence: CASTEQAGAQNTQYF. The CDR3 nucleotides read TGTGCCAGCACCGAACAAGCGGGAGCTCAGAATACGCAGTATTTT.

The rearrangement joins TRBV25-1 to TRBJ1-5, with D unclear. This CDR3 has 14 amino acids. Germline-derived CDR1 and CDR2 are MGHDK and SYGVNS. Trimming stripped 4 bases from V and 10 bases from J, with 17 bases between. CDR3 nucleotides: TGTGCCAGCAGTGGTCGAAAAAACGGGTTACCCCAGCATTTT. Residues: CASSGRKNGLPQHF.

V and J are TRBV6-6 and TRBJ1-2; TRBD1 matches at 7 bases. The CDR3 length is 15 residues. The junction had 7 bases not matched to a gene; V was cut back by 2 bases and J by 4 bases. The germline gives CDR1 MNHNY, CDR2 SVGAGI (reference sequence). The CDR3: CASSYPDRSSYGYTF. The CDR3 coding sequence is TGTGCCAGCAGTTACCCGGACAGGAGTTCCTATGGCTACACCTTC.

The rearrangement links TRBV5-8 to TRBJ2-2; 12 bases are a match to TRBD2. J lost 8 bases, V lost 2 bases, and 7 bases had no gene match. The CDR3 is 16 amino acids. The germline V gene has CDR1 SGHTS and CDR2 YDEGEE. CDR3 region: CASSFGLAGWAGELFF. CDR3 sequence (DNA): TGTGCCAGCAGCTTTGGACTAGCGGGATGGGCAGGGGAGCTGTTTTTT.

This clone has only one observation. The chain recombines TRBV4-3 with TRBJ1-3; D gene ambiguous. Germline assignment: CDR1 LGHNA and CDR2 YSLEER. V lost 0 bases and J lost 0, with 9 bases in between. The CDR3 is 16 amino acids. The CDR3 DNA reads TGCGCCAGCAGCCAAGATGCGGGTCTCTCTGGAAACACCATATATTTT. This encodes CASSQDAGLSGNTIYF.

In DNA, the CDR3 is TGTGCCAGCAGGGTCAGACCGGGACGCGGCCAAGAGACCCAGTACTTC. Residues: CASRVRPGRGQETQYF. The chain links TRBV2 to TRBJ2-5; the D gene could be TRBD1 or TRBD2 (5 bases each). This CDR3 has 16 amino acids. From germline, CDR1 is SNHLY and CDR2 FYNNEI. Trimming removed 6 bases at V and 1 base at J, with 18 bases between.

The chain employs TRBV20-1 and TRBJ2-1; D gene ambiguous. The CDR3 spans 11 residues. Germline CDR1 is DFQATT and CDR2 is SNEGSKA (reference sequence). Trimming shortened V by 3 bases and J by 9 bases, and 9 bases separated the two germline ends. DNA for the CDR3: TGCAGTGCTAGCGAACATTCTGAGCAGTTCTTC. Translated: CSASEHSEQFF.

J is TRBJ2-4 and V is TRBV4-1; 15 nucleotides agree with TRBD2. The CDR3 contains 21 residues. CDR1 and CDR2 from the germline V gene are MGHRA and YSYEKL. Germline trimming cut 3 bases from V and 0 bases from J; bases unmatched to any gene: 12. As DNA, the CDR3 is TGCGCCAGCAGCCACACGAATAGCGGACTAGCGGGAGGGCCAGCCAAAAACATTCAGTACTTC. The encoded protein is CASSHTNSGLAGGPAKNIQYF.

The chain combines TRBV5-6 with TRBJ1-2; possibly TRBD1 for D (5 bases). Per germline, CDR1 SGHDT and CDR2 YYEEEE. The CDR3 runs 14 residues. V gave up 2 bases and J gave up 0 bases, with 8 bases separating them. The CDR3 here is CASSLLTANYGYTF. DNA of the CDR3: TGTGCCAGCAGCTTATTGACAGCTAACTATGGCTACACCTTC. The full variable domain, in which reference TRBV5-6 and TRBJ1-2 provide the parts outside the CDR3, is DAGVTQSPTHLIKTRGQQVTLRCSPKSGHDTVSWYQQALGQGPQFIFQYYEEEERQRGNFPDRFSGHQFPNYSSELNVNALLLGDSALYLCASSLLTANYGYTFGSGTRLTVV.

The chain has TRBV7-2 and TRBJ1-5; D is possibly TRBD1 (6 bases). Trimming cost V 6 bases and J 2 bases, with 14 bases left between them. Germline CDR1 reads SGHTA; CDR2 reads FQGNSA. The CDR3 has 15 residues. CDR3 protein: CASSRGRSGNQPQHF. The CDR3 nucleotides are TGTGCCAGCAGTCGGGGGCGGTCGGGCAATCAGCCCCAGCATTTT.

DNA for the CDR3: TGTGCCAGCAGTACCCCGGGACAGGGGGCGCTTCGGGGTGGCTACACCTTC. It codes for CASSTPGQGALRGGYTF. This rearrangement joins TRBV28 to TRBJ1-2; 12 bases fit TRBD1. Germline CDR1 is MDHEN and CDR2 is SYDVKM. Trimming cost V 5 bases and J 7 bases; bases outside gene matches: 14. This CDR3 is 17 amino acids long.

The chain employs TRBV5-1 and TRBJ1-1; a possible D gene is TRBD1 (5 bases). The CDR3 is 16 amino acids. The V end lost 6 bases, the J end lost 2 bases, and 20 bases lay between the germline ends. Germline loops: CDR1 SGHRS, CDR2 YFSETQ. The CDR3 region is CASTGGGALVNTEAFF. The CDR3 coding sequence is TGCGCCAGCACGGGAGGAGGGGCCCTCGTTAACACTGAAGCTTTCTTT.

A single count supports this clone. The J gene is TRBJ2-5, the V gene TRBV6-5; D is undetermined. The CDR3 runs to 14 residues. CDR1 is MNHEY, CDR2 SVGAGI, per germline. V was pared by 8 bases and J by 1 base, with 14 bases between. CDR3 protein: CASRRWVGQETQYF. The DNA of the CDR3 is TGTGCCAGCCGGCGATGGGTAGGCCAAGAGACCCAGTACTTC.

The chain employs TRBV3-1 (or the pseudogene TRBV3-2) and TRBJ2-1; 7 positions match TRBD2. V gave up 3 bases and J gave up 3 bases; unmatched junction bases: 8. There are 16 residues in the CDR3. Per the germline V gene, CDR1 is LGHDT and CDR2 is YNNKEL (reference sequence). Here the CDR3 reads CASSQGGTQVYNEQFF. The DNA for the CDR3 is TGTGCCAGCAGCCAGGGGGGGACCCAGGTCTACAATGAGCAGTTCTTC.

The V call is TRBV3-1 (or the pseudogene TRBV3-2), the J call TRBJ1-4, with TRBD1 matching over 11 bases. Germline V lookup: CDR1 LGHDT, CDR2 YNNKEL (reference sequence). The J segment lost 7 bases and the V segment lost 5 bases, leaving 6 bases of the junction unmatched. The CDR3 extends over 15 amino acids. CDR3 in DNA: TGTGCCAGCAGCTACGGGACAGGGGGGGGTGAAAAACTGTTTTTT. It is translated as CASSYGTGGGEKLFF.

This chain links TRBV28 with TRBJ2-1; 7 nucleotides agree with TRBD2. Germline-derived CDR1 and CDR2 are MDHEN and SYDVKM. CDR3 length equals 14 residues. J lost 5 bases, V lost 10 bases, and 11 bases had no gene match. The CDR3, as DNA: TGTGCCATCAGCTCGGGGGGAAACCACAATGAGCAGTTCTTC. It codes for CAISSGGNHNEQFF.

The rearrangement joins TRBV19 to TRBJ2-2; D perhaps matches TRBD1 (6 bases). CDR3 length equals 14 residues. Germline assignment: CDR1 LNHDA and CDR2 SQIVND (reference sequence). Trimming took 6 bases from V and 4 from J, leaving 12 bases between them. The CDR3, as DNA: TGTGCCAGTAGGGGACAAGGGGTCACCGGGGAGCTGTTTTTT. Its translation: CASRGQGVTGELFF.

The CDR3 is CASSLVQGGFGDTQYF. As DNA, the CDR3 is TGTGCCAGCAGCTTAGTCCAGGGGGGCTTTGGAGATACGCAGTATTTT. V usage is TRBV7-9 and J usage is TRBJ2-3; a weak D match, TRBD1 (7 bases). The CDR3 contains 16 residues. From germline, CDR1 is SEHNR and CDR2 FQNEAQ (reference sequence). Trimming shortened V by 1 base and J by 5 bases, and 16 bases separated the two germline ends.

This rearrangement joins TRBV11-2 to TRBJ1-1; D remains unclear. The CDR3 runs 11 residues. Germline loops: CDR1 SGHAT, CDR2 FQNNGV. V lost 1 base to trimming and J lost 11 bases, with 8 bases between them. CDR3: CASSLAQQAFF. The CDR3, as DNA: TGTGCCAGCAGCTTAGCACAGCAGGCTTTCTTT.

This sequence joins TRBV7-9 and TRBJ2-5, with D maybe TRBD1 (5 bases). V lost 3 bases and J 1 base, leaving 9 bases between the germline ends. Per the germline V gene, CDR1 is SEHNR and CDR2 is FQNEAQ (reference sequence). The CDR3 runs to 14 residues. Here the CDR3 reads CASSLDTVQETQYF. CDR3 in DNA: TGTGCCAGCAGCTTGGACACAGTCCAAGAGACCCAGTACTTC.

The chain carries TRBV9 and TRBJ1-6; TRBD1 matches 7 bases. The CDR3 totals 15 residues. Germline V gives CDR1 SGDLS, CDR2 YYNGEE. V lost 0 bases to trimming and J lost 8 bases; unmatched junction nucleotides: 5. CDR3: CASSVGGTAYSPLHF. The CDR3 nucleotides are TGTGCCAGCAGCGTAGGCGGGACAGCCTATTCACCCCTCCACTTT.

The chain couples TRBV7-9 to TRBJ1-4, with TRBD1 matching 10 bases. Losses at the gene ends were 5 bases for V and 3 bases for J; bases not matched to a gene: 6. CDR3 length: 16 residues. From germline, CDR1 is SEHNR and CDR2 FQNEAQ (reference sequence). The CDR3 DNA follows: TGTGCCAGCAGCCTCGGGACAGGGGCCGCTAATGAAAAACTGTTTTTT. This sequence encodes CASSLGTGAANEKLFF.

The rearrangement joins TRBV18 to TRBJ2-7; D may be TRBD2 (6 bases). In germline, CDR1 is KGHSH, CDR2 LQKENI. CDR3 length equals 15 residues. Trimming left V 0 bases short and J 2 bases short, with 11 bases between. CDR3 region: CASSPPGGAAYEQYF. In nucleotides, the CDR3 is TGTGCCAGCTCACCACCGGGCGGGGCAGCCTACGAGCAGTACTTC.

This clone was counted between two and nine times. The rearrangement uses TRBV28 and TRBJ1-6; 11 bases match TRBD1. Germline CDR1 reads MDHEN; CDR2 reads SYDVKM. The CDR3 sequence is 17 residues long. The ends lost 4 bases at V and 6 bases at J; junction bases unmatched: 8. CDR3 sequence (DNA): TGTGCCAGCAGTTCCTACTCTGGACAGGGGGCTAATTCACCCCTCCACTTT. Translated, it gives CASSSYSGQGANSPLHF.